This TCR beta chain was identified in a study of beta chain features in type 1 diabetes. Study summary: Patients were similar to healthy donors in age and gender (as well as in cell yields).

Study-level results: Healthy donors had naive, central memory and Treg TCRB repertoires that appeared less similar than those seen among patients. Among all four CD4+ subsets, Type 1 diabetes patients had TCRB CDR3s that were moderately but significantly shorter.

The V and J ends lost 5 bases and 2 bases, in that order; junction bases with no gene match: 6. CDR3 size: 14 residues. Germline-derived CDR1 and CDR2 are MDHEN and SYDVKM. As every portion of the isolated RNA was reverse transcribed, the sequencing read expressed TCRB transcripts. Libraries were prepared by immunoSEQ multiplex PCR; TCRdb keeps only in-frame clonotypes and omits some of them. Among around 250,000 clones listed, approximately 25% were seen once. To note about this clone: The antigen remains undetermined.

In total, each donor contributed a single heparinised blood draw that averaged around 0.12 L. This chain connects TRBV28 to TRBJ2-7, with 7 bases that match TRBD1. The sample comprised naive CD4+ T cells from blood. The source of this sequence is a woman in her 30s with type 1 diabetes. CDR3 region: CASSPQGITYEQYF. CDR3 coding DNA: TGTGCCAGCAGTCCACAGGGGATCACCTACGAGCAGTACTTC.